This TCR beta chain was obtained from a study of radiation and T cells in renal cell carcinoma. The assay was immunoSEQ multiplex PCR, and TCRdb's table has in-frame clones only and misses some. This table has under 20,000 clones, less than 65% appearing once. Treatment: 15 Gy SBRT to primary tumor, nephrectomy 4 weeks later. V dropped 5 bases and J dropped 4 bases, with 5 bases sitting between them. Germline CDR1 is MNHNY and CDR2 is SVGAGI (reference sequence). The CDR3 extends over 12 amino acids. The sequencing here drew on tumor tissue, taken from a patient whose treatment included radiotherapy and nephrectomy. The chain couples TRBV6-6 to TRBJ2-2; D is unresolved. The receptor comes from a woman in her 70s with renal cell carcinoma. CDR3 amino acids: CASSRFTGELFF. The CDR3, as DNA: TGTGCCAGCAGTAGATTCACCGGGGAGCTGTTTTTT.